This record concerns one T cell receptor beta chain sequence. The sample is drawn from a study of blood T cell repertoires in COVID-19. Study information: The samples span acute and convalescent COVID-19 from the United States, Italy and Spain. T cells, B-cell-depleted T cells, or PBMCs supplied cDNA or gDNA.

Original processing methods: Estimates of nucleated cell counts were drawn from the amplification of reference gene primers. Sequencing used immunoSEQ multiplex PCR; TCRdb keeps in-frame clones, though not all of them. Clone size and V and J calls were adopted from that table, with D and trimming inferred from the DNA. This sample carries 95,000 to 110,000 clones, around 84% of them seen once, and the ten largest clones take 12%. CDR3 length: 15 amino acids. V lost 3 bases, J lost 6 bases, and 9 bases stayed unmatched. Germline V gene sequence: CDR1 MDHEN, CDR2 SYDVKM. Sequencing used peripheral blood. This TCR came from a human donor in a cohort sampled during active COVID-19. The V gene is TRBV28, the J gene TRBJ2-7; 9 bases align to TRBD1. The CDR3 sequence: CASSFLQGQGIEQYF. CDR3 bases: TGTGCCAGCAGTTTCTTGCAAGGACAGGGGATCGAGCAGTACTTC.